This T cell receptor (beta chain) was identified during a study of beta chain features in type 1 diabetes. Study findings and constraints: TCRB CDR3s were moderately but significantly shorter in Type 1 diabetes patients in all four CD4+ subsets.

The study reverse transcribed the entire isolated RNA, so it sequenced expressed TCRB transcripts. The assay was immunoSEQ multiplex PCR, and TCRdb's table has in-frame clones only and misses some. The sample has more than 300,000 clones, around 8.5% seen once. There are a few counts of this clone. Antigen unknown. Every single donor gave one heparinised blood draw, and these averaged around 0.12 L. Cells sorted by CD45RO/CCR7/CD25/CD127/CD95/CD27 comprised CD4+ naive, central memory, regulatory and stem cell-like memory cells. Germline V gene lookup returns CDR1 MNHNS and CDR2 SASEGT. Trimming took 1 base from V and 4 from J, leaving 9 bases between them. CDR3 length equals 14 residues.

The chain couples TRBV6-1 to TRBJ2-3, with D possibly TRBD1 on 5 matching bases. The clonotype originates from a man aged 25 to 40 with type 1 diabetes. The sample consisted of central memory CD4+ T cells from blood. The CDR3 sequence: CASSEGPGPDTQYF. CDR3 nucleotides: TGTGCCAGCAGTGAAGGCCCAGGGCCAGATACGCAGTATTTT.